Listed below are T cell receptor beta chains from one sample, sequenced in a study of cytomegalovirus exposure and HLA in healthy donors. Repertoires were generated with immunoSEQ multiplex PCR, while TCRdb's copy carries only in-frame clones and drops some. This table holds about 55,000 clones, around three quarters found once. Sequenced: PBMCs. The source of these receptors is a female donor in good health and CMV-seronegative. CDR3s include the opening cysteine and the closing phenylalanine or tryptophan. D genes are given only for firm matches. Size tells how often a clone was seen (once, few, many) or the class of an expanded clone, and some rows leave it out.

TRBJ1-5 | TRBV19 | few | NA | CASSMGGNLNQPQHF | TGTGCCAGTAGTATGGGAGGGAATCTCAATCAGCCCCAGCATTTT
TRBJ1-2 | TRBV14 | NA | NA | CASSQDLGGYGYTF | TGTGCCAGCAGCCAAGATCTGGGGGGCTATGGCTACACCTTC
TRBJ1-1 | TRBV19 | NA | NA | CASSANSLGNTEAFF | TGTGCCAGTAGTGCCAACAGCTTAGGGAACACTGAAGCTTTCTTT
TRBJ1-2 | TRBV19 | NA | NA | CASTGVIGYTF | TGTGCCAGTACGGGGGTCATTGGCTACACCTTC
TRBJ2-2 | TRBV7-6 | NA | NA | CASSLALNTGELFF | TGTGCCAGCAGCTTAGCTCTTAACACCGGGGAGCTGTTTTTT
TRBJ1-3 | TRBV28 | NA | NA | CASTRGVRGNTIYF | TGTGCCAGCACCCGAGGAGTGCGTGGAAACACCATATATTTT
TRBJ2-7 | TRBV4-1 | NA | NA | CASSQVQLYEQYF | TGCGCCAGCAGCCAAGTACAGCTCTACGAGCAGTACTTC
TRBJ2-1 | TRBV7-6 | NA | TRBD1 | CASSFAIIQGARNNEQFF | TGTGCCAGCAGCTTCGCAATCATACAGGGGGCGCGGAACAATGAGCAGTTCTTC
TRBJ1-5 | TRBV15 | NA | TRBD1 | CATSSGQGESQPQHF | TGTGCCACCAGCAGCGGACAGGGTGAGTCTCAGCCCCAGCATTTT
TRBJ1-3 | TRBV5-1 | NA | TRBD1 | CASSLSGQGLNTIYF | TGCGCCAGCAGCTTGTCGGGACAGGGGTTGAACACCATATATTTT
TRBJ1-2 | TRBV2 | NA | NA | CASSEVDEVYGYTF | TGTGCCAGCAGTGAAGTTGATGAGGTCTATGGCTACACCTTC
TRBJ1-3 | TRBV19 | NA | NA | CASTAGRGAGNTIYF | TGTGCCAGTACCGCGGGCCGGGGTGCTGGAAACACCATATATTTT
TRBJ1-1 | TRBV4-1 | NA | NA | CASSQGQDLNTEAFF | TGCGCCAGCAGCCAGGGTCAGGATCTGAACACTGAAGCTTTCTTT
TRBJ2-1 | TRBV11-3 | NA | TRBD2 | CASSEARGSSYNEQFF | TGTGCCAGCAGCGAGGCGCGGGGGTCCTCCTACAATGAGCAGTTCTTC
TRBJ2-3 | TRBV11-2 | NA | NA | CASSLDFSDTQYF | TGTGCCAGCAGCTTAGATTTCTCAGATACGCAGTATTTT
TRBJ1-6 | TRBV27 | NA | NA | CASSTRGYRNSPLHF | TGTGCCAGCAGTACTCGGGGGTACCGAAATTCACCCCTCCACTTT
TRBJ2-7 | TRBV23-1 | NA | TRBD1 | CASSQTSLGTGSSYEQYF | TGCGCCAGCAGTCAAACATCATTAGGGACAGGGAGCTCCTACGAGCAGTACTTC
TRBJ1-2 | TRBV4-3 | NA | TRBD1 | CASSPGGTDYGYTF | TGCGCCAGCAGCCCAGGGGGCACCGACTATGGCTACACCTTC
TRBJ1-4 | TRBV27 | NA | TRBD1 | CASAFDRDATNEKLFF | TGTGCCAGCGCCTTCGACAGGGATGCAACTAATGAAAAACTGTTTTTT
TRBJ2-7 | TRBV2 | NA | TRBD1 | CASSLTGTGISYEQYF | TGTGCCAGCAGCTTAACCGGGACAGGGATTTCCTACGAGCAGTACTTC
TRBJ1-2 | TRBV27 | NA | TRBD1 | CASSFQTTGGTPRGYTF | TGTGCCAGCAGTTTCCAGACGACAGGGGGAACACCTCGAGGCTACACCTTC
TRBJ2-5 | TRBV5-1 | NA | TRBD2 | CASSTGLAGILETQYF | TGCGCCAGCAGCACCGGACTAGCGGGGATTTTGGAGACCCAGTACTTC
TRBJ1-3 | TRBV5-1 | NA | TRBD1 | CASSLGQGAGNTIYF | TGCGCCAGCAGCTTAGGACAGGGAGCGGGAAACACCATATATTTT
TRBJ1-5 | TRBV5-1 | NA | NA | CASSPELNQPQHF | TGCGCCAGCAGCCCTGAACTAAATCAGCCCCAGCATTTT
TRBJ2-1 | TRBV6-1 | once | TRBD1 | CASIYDRGAFNEQFF | TGTGCCAGCATCTATGACAGGGGGGCATTCAATGAGCAGTTCTTC
TRBJ1-4 | TRBV30 | NA | NA | CAWSAHRNLNEKLFF | TGTGCCTGGAGCGCTCACAGAAACCTAAATGAAAAACTGTTTTTT
TRBJ1-1 | TRBV19 | NA | NA | CASSILPGSTEAFF | TGTGCCAGTAGTATCTTGCCCGGGAGTACTGAAGCTTTCTTT
TRBJ1-1 | TRBV11-1 | NA | NA | CASSLRVTGNTEAFF | TGTGCCAGCAGCTTAAGAGTAACAGGTAACACTGAAGCTTTCTTT
TRBJ1-5 | TRBV27 | NA | NA | CASSPYSNQPQHF | TGTGCCAGCAGTCCCTATAGCAATCAGCCCCAGCATTTT
TRBJ1-2 | TRBV7-9 | few | NA | CASSFRQQSGYTF | TGTGCCAGCAGCTTCAGGCAACAGAGTGGCTACACCTTC
TRBJ2-1 | TRBV2 | NA | NA | CASSEGGRVSQFF | TGTGCCAGCAGTGAGGGGGGTCGCGTAAGTCAGTTCTTC
TRBJ2-1 | TRBV5-1 | NA | TRBD1 | CASSPIQGVRSYNEQFF | TGCGCCAGCAGCCCGATACAGGGGGTCCGCTCCTACAATGAGCAGTTCTTC
TRBJ2-4 | TRBV2 | NA | TRBD1 | CAGASGGAEAGAKNIQYF | TGTGCCGGGGCTTCAGGGGGCGCGGAGGCCGGTGCCAAAAACATTCAGTACTTC
TRBJ2-7 | TRBV7-9 | NA | TRBD1 | CASSLDLGQGPHEQYF | TGTGCCAGCAGCTTAGATTTGGGACAGGGTCCCCACGAGCAGTACTTC
TRBJ2-7 | TRBV6-1 | NA | NA | CASSVRGPLAYEQYF | TGTGCCAGCAGTGTGCGGGGCCCCCTCGCCTACGAGCAGTACTTC
TRBJ1-2 | TRBV29-1 | NA | TRBD1 | CSVENWRQGDYIFGYTF | TGCAGCGTTGAAAATTGGCGACAGGGGGACTACATTTTTGGCTACACCTTC
TRBJ2-1 | TRBV7-3 | NA | TRBD1 | CASSSKYRGHNEQFF | TGTGCCAGCAGCTCAAAATACAGGGGGCACAATGAGCAGTTCTTC
TRBJ1-4 | TRBV2 | NA | TRBD1 | CASRDRGNEKLFF | TGTGCCAGCAGGGACAGGGGAAATGAAAAACTGTTTTTT
TRBJ2-7 | TRBV19 | NA | TRBD2 | CATDSGGASYEQYF | TGTGCGACCGATAGCGGGGGGGCCTCCTACGAGCAGTACTTC
TRBJ2-7 | TRBV4-1 | NA | NA | CASSQTLGFSYEQYF | TGCGCCAGCAGCCAGACACTAGGCTTCTCCTACGAGCAGTACTTC
TRBJ2-7 | TRBV9 | few | NA | CASSVSGFPYEQYF | TGTGCCAGCAGCGTCTCGGGATTTCCCTACGAGCAGTACTTC
TRBJ2-7 | TRBV4-1 | NA | TRBD1 | CASSLSPRDRVYEQYF | TGCGCCAGCAGCCTCAGCCCACGGGACAGGGTCTACGAGCAGTACTTC
TRBJ1-1 | TRBV5-6 | NA | NA | CASSLVGGPSTEAFF | TGTGCCAGCAGCTTGGTCGGGGGGCCGAGCACTGAAGCTTTCTTT
TRBJ1-2 | TRBV2 | NA | NA | CASRDRYYGYTF | TGTGCCAGCAGAGACAGGTACTATGGCTACACCTTC
TRBJ2-1 | TRBV25-1 | NA | TRBD1 | CASSVPGQGVIEQFF | TGTGCCAGCAGTGTTCCGGGACAGGGGGTAATTGAGCAGTTCTTC
TRBJ1-2 | TRBV7-3 | NA | NA | CASSLNPGQEYGYTF | TGTGCCAGCAGCTTAAACCCGGGACAAGAGTATGGCTACACCTTC
TRBJ2-7 | TRBV2 | NA | TRBD2 | CASRGLAVIDEQYF | TGTGCCAGCCGTGGACTAGCGGTGATCGACGAGCAGTACTTC
TRBJ1-2 | TRBV10-3 | few | NA | CAISEQAIYGYTF | TGTGCCATCAGTGAGCAGGCCATCTATGGCTACACCTTC